The 18 T cell receptor beta chains presented below share a single source sample, sequenced in a study of cytomegalovirus exposure and HLA in healthy donors (dated by TCRdb to 2016 to 2017). Library method: the immunoSEQ multiplex PCR assay. A mixture of 60 forward primers for TCR Vbeta segments and 13 reverse primers for TCR Jbeta segments was used in the multiplex PCR. The immuneACCESS repertoire file appears here via TCRdb, limited to in-frame rearrangements. These files lack a portion of the clones; in checked studies, under half of the deficit traces to unresolved V genes, and the cause of the others is not known. In all, the sample holds more than 80,000 clones, and around 64% of those were seen once. The top ten clonotypes cover 2% to 2.5% of the sample. Material: PBMCs. These receptors were obtained from a human donor in good health.

The gene calls are TRBV7-2 and TRBJ2-5; 7 nucleotides align to TRBD1. Germline values: CDR1 SGHTA, CDR2 FQGNSA. The CDR3 is made up of 15 amino acids. The ends lost 2 bases at V and 2 bases at J; junction bases unmatched: 5. CDR3: CASSLTGVAQETQYF. The CDR3 bases are TGTGCCAGCAGCTTAACAGGGGTGGCACAAGAGACCCAGTACTTC.

Only a few counts were recorded for this clone. The rearrangement uses TRBV5-1 and TRBJ2-5; no definite D call. The CDR3 covers 13 residues. The V end lost 1 base, the J end lost 5 bases, and 9 bases lay between the germline ends. CDR1 and CDR2 (germline): SGHRS, YFSETQ. This chain's CDR3 is CASSLNSPETQYF. The CDR3 DNA reads TGCGCCAGCAGCTTGAACAGTCCGGAGACCCAGTACTTC.

The V call is TRBV7-7, the J call TRBJ2-5, with 7 bases aligning to TRBD1. The germline V gene encodes CDR1 SSHAT and CDR2 FNYEAQ (reference sequence). There are 15 residues in the CDR3. With 4 bases clipped from V and 2 bases from J, the junction kept 7 bases outside the gene matches. The CDR3 region is CASSSGDRLQETQYF. CDR3 in DNA: TGTGCCAGCAGCTCAGGGGACAGATTACAAGAGACCCAGTACTTC.

The chain recombines TRBV5-6 with TRBJ1-2; 7 bases fit TRBD1. Germline trimming cut 0 bases from V and 2 bases from J; bases unmatched to any gene: 4. The germline CDR1 and CDR2 sequences are SGHDT and YYEEEE. The CDR3 runs 15 residues. The CDR3 DNA follows: TGTGCCAGCAGCTTGGAAGGACAGGAGAACTATGGCTACACCTTC. Translating it yields CASSLEGQENYGYTF. The full variable domain, in which reference TRBV5-6 and TRBJ1-2 provide the parts outside the CDR3, is DAGVTQSPTHLIKTRGQQVTLRCSPKSGHDTVSWYQQALGQGPQFIFQYYEEEERQRGNFPDRFSGHQFPNYSSELNVNALLLGDSALYLCASSLEGQENYGYTFGSGTRLTVV.

The genes are TRBV4-3 and TRBJ1-5, with D unresolved. From germline, CDR1 is LGHNA and CDR2 YSLEER. V was cut by 0 bases and J by 2 bases, with 11 bases left in between. The CDR3 is made up of 16 amino acids. The CDR3 spells CASSQDRGAGNQPQHF. The CDR3, as DNA: TGCGCCAGCAGCCAAGATCGGGGAGCTGGCAATCAGCCCCAGCATTTT.

This chain connects TRBV2 to TRBJ1-5; 7 bases align to TRBD1. Germline values: CDR1 SNHLY, CDR2 FYNNEI. V lost 5 bases to trimming and J lost 5 bases; unmatched junction nucleotides: 6. The CDR3 length is 14 residues. The CDR3 loop reads CASSFGTGDQPQHF. In nucleotides, the CDR3 is TGTGCCAGCAGTTTTGGTACAGGGGATCAGCCCCAGCATTTT.

V gene TRBV7-9 combines with J gene TRBJ1-6; D may be TRBD1 (6 bases). The V and J ends lost 4 bases and 8 bases respectively, with 12 bases between them. CDR3 length: 14 amino acids. Looked up from germline, CDR1 is SEHNR and CDR2 is FQNEAQ (reference sequence). In DNA form, the CDR3 reads TGTGCCAGCAGCTCGTCAGGGGTGGATTCACCCCTCCACTTT. As protein: CASSSSGVDSPLHF.

Written as DNA, the CDR3 is TGCGCCAGCAGCCAAGACAGGGGCTATGGCTACACCTTC. It yields the protein CASSQDRGYGYTF. V is TRBV4-3 and J is TRBJ1-2; TRBD1 might be the D (6 bases). V dropped 0 bases and J dropped 4 bases, with 6 bases sitting between them. Looked up from germline, CDR1 is LGHNA and CDR2 is YSLEER. The CDR3 loop spans 13 amino acids.

The CDR3: CASSVDRGTEAFF. CDR3 nucleotide sequence: TGTGCCAGCAGTGTGGACAGGGGTACTGAAGCTTTCTTT. J is TRBJ1-1 and V is TRBV6-4; 9 bases fit TRBD1. The CDR3 totals 13 residues. The germline V gene has CDR1 MRHNA and CDR2 SNTAGT. V was pared by 4 bases and J by 5 bases, with 2 bases of the junction left unmatched.

The gene calls are TRBV2 and TRBJ2-7, with 8 bases fitting TRBD1. The CDR3 contains 15 residues. From germline, CDR1 is SNHLY and CDR2 FYNNEI. V was pared by 1 base and J by 4 bases, with 6 bases of the junction left unmatched. CDR3 sequence reads: CASSEEGQGPYEQYF. The CDR3, as DNA: TGTGCCAGCAGTGAAGAAGGACAGGGCCCATACGAGCAGTACTTC.

The V gene is TRBV5-6, the J gene TRBJ1-5; TRBD1 aligns across 8 bases. Germline CDR1 is SGHDT and CDR2 is YYEEEE. With 2 bases clipped from V and 1 base from J, the junction kept 11 bases outside the gene matches. The CDR3 has 18 amino acids. This CDR3 reads CASSFPLGQGLSNQPQHF. The DNA for the CDR3 is TGTGCCAGCAGCTTCCCACTTGGACAGGGTCTAAGCAATCAGCCCCAGCATTTT.

V gene TRBV2 combines with J gene TRBJ2-7, with a weak D call TRBD1 (5 bases). Trimming cost V 1 base and J 3 bases, with 13 bases left between them. CDR3 length: 15 residues. CDR1 is SNHLY and CDR2 is FYNNEI in the germline V gene. For the CDR3, the DNA is TGTGCCAGCAGTGAAGGGGGCGGAAGGTTCTACGAGCAGTACTTC. Amino acid sequence: CASSEGGGRFYEQYF.

This clone has a single count. This rearrangement joins TRBV29-1 to TRBJ2-1; D perhaps matches TRBD1 (6 bases). Germline-derived CDR1 and CDR2 are SQVTM and ANQGSEA. The CDR3 loop spans 15 amino acids. Deletions cut 5 bases from V and 2 bases from J, with 16 bases between. CDR3: CSVLITGSPYNEQFF. The CDR3 DNA follows: TGCAGCGTTTTAATTACAGGGAGCCCCTACAATGAGCAGTTCTTC.

The chain recombines TRBV7-3 with TRBJ2-3; 9 positions match TRBD2. Unmatched junction bases numbered 10, after V lost 5 bases and J lost 4 bases. CDR3 length: 16 residues. Germline V gene lookup returns CDR1 SGHTA and CDR2 FQGTGA. CDR3 loop: CASSPGGGGASDTQYF. The CDR3, as DNA: TGTGCCAGCAGCCCCGGCGGCGGGGGGGCCTCAGATACGCAGTATTTT.

The chain has TRBV7-9 and TRBJ2-4; D gene uncertain. Germline V CDR1 and CDR2: SEHNR, FQNEAQ (reference sequence). V was shortened by 2 bases and J by 0 bases, with 5 bases between the two germline ends. The CDR3 contains 14 residues. The CDR3 here is CASSLTLAKNIQYF. DNA for the CDR3: TGTGCCAGCAGCTTAACATTAGCCAAAAACATTCAGTACTTC.

This clone was picked up a small number of times. This sequence joins TRBV7-9 and TRBJ2-1; no reliable D call. The germline V gene has CDR1 SEHNR and CDR2 FQNEAQ (reference sequence). Trimming took off 5 bases at V and 0 bases at J, with 14 bases between the two ends. The CDR3 consists of 16 residues. This CDR3 reads CASSRMPVSSYNEQFF. DNA for the CDR3: TGTGCCAGCAGCCGCATGCCGGTGAGCTCCTACAATGAGCAGTTCTTC.

The chain couples TRBV5-6 to TRBJ1-2; 8 nucleotides match TRBD1. Germline values: CDR1 SGHDT, CDR2 YYEEEE. This CDR3 comprises 14 residues. With V trimmed by 0 bases and J by 7 bases, 5 bases remained unmatched. CDR3 bases: TGTGCCAGCAGCTTGGACAGGGGGGCTTCTGGCTACACCTTC. It yields the protein CASSLDRGASGYTF.

The chain employs TRBV28 and TRBJ1-3; D is unclear. Germline V gene lookup returns CDR1 MDHEN and CDR2 SYDVKM. V lost 5 bases, J lost 0 bases, and 14 bases lay in between. The CDR3 contains 16 residues. CDR3 DNA: TGTGCCAGCAGTCCAGGCGGGGTCCTCTCTGGAAACACCATATATTTT. It specifies CASSPGGVLSGNTIYF.